The 8 T cell receptor beta chains below were found in one sample sequenced in a study of blood T cell repertoires in COVID-19 (dated by TCRdb to the early 2020s). Library preparation employed the immunoSEQ multiplex PCR assay. This immuneACCESS table, as held by TCRdb, lists in-frame sequences with V and J called but not all clones. Of the missing ones, under half trace to an unresolved V gene in checked studies; the others have no known cause. The table for this sample lists approximately 100,000 clones; less than 80% of them were counted only once. The top ten clones comprise 20% of the sample. Source material: peripheral blood. The source of these receptors is a man aged 65 to 85 with active or convalescent COVID-19.

This clone appeared a single time. The V call is TRBV21-1, the J call TRBJ2-7; the table names TRBD1, a call not compared with the DNA. TRBV21-1 is described as a pseudogene. CDR3 length: 14 amino acids. As DNA, the CDR3 is TGTGCCAGCAGCGAACGGGACAGGGCGAGCGAGCAGTACTTC. Translating gives CASSERDRASEQYF.

CDR3 sequence: CASSLGLAGGGETQYF. The CDR3 DNA reads TGTGCCAGCAGCTTAGGGTTAGCGGGAGGAGGAGAGACCCAGTACTTC. V gene TRBV7-8 combines with J gene TRBJ2-5, with 10 bases that match TRBD2. CDR3 size: 16 residues. Germline assignment: CDR1 SGHVS and CDR2 FQNEAQ. The junction had 6 bases not matched to a gene; V was cut back by 1 base and J by 4 bases.

The count of this clone is one. This rearrangement joins TRBV5-1 to TRBJ1-2, with 9 bases that match TRBD1. The germline CDR1 and CDR2 sequences are SGHRS and YFSETQ. With 4 bases clipped from V and 4 bases from J, the junction kept 11 bases outside the gene matches. The CDR3 is 16 residues long. The CDR3, as DNA: TGCGCCAGCAGCCCAAGTACCCGGACAGGGGTCTATGGCTACACCTTC. Amino acid sequence: CASSPSTRTGVYGYTF.

V and J are TRBV7-2 and TRBJ1-2, with D hard to call. CDR3 length: 16 residues. Germline V gives CDR1 SGHTA, CDR2 FQGNSA. Trimming took 1 base from V and 8 from J, leaving 20 bases between them. The CDR3, as DNA: TGTGCCAGCAGCTTAGTTTCCAGGTTACAGCTCGGCGGCTACACCTTC. Residues: CASSLVSRLQLGGYTF.

The CDR3 loop reads CASSIASGKQFF. The CDR3 DNA reads as TGTGCCAGTAGTATCGCTAGCGGCAAGCAGTTCTTC. The J gene is TRBJ2-1, the V gene TRBV19, with TRBD2 matching 7 bases. The CDR3 loop spans 12 amino acids. Germline loops: CDR1 LNHDA, CDR2 SQIVND (reference sequence). The V and J ends lost 3 bases and 11 bases, in that order; junction bases with no gene match: 4. The full variable domain, in which reference TRBV19 and TRBJ2-1 provide the parts outside the CDR3, is DGGITQSPKYLFRKEGQNVTLSCEQNLNHDAMYWYRQDPGQGLRLIYYSQIVNDFQKGDIAEGYSVSREKKESFPLTVTSAQKNPTAFYLCASSIASGKQFFGPGTRLTVL.

Worth noting for this clone: One junction end disagrees with the germline gene, perhaps due to a read error. The same CDR3 is also encoded by other DNA sequences in this sample. J is TRBJ2-7 and V is TRBV19; D not certain. This CDR3 has 13 residues. The germline gives CDR1 LNHDA, CDR2 SQIVND (reference sequence). CDR3 amino acids: CASSIQVFNEQYF. The CDR3 nucleotides are TGTGCCAGCAGTATCCAGGTTTTCAACGAGCAGTACTTC.

CDR3 sequence (DNA): TGCGCCAGCAGCTTAGGGGGGGTCACTGAAGCTTTCTTT. This gives the protein CASSLGGVTEAFF. The V and J genes are TRBV5-1 and TRBJ1-1, with D maybe TRBD1 (6 bases). Germline values: CDR1 SGHRS, CDR2 YFSETQ. The CDR3 is 13 residues long. The V gene lost 2 bases and the J gene lost 4 bases, with 9 bases spanning the gap.

This clone was seen just once. The chain links TRBV19 to TRBJ2-3; 8 nucleotides align to TRBD2. The CDR3 totals 16 residues. The germline V gene encodes CDR1 LNHDA and CDR2 SQIVND (reference sequence). V trimming: 8 bases; J trimming: 3 bases; junction bases outside the gene matches: 13. This chain's CDR3 is CASGPTSDLRTDTQYF. CDR3 nucleotides: TGTGCCAGTGGCCCGACTAGCGATTTAAGGACAGATACGCAGTATTTT. The variable domain in full, with the rest retrieved from reference TRBV19 and TRBJ2-3, is DGGITQSPKYLFRKEGQNVTLSCEQNLNHDAMYWYRQDPGQGLRLIYYSQIVNDFQKGDIAEGYSVSREKKESFPLTVTSAQKNPTAFYLCASGPTSDLRTDTQYFGPGTRLTVL.